These T cell receptor beta chains were read from a single sample in a study of T cells after yellow fever vaccination. From the 5' RACE reads, TCRdb called clonotypes with MiXCR, one entry per CDR3 protein. In the table there are 300,000 or so distinct CDR3 sequences, 6.8% of which are singletons. The source was PBMCs, collected roughly 45 days after the first yellow fever vaccination. These receptors all come from a man aged 18 to 35 who received the YFV17D yellow fever vaccine. Each CDR3 is given with its conserved first and last residue. The D gene is left open where the match is weak. Where a row states a size, it is once, few, many or the class of an expanded clone; other rows omit it.

>NA|TRBJ1-5|TRBV5-5|NA
TGTGCCAGCAGCTTTGGCAGGGGAAGCAATCAGCCCCAGCATTTT
CASSFGRGSNQPQHF
>TRBD2|TRBJ2-7|TRBV5-1|NA
TGCGCCAGCAGCCCTACGGAGCGGGGGGTCATCGAGCAGTACTTC
CASSPTERGVIEQYF
>NA|TRBJ2-1|TRBV5-6|many
TGTGCCAGCAGCTTGGAGAAGGGTATCTCCTACAATGAGCAGTTCTTC
CASSLEKGISYNEQFF
>NA|TRBJ2-1|TRBV6-2/TRBV6-3|few
TGTGCCAGCAGGCAGGGTGGCGGTGAGCAGTTCTTC
CASRQGGGEQFF
>NA|TRBJ1-1|TRBV7-9|NA
TGTGCCAGCAGTGGGGCGGGGAGGAACACTGAAGCTTTCTTT
CASSGAGRNTEAFF
>NA|TRBJ1-6|TRBV13|few
TGTGCCAGCAGCTCAAACGGGGTAGGATCACCCCTCCACTTT
CASSSNGVGSPLHF
>NA|TRBJ2-3|TRBV21-1|NA
TGTGCCAGCAGCAACCGGACAGGGCCTAACACAGATACGCAGTATTTT
CASSNRTGPNTDTQYF
>NA|TRBJ2-5|TRBV4-3|NA
TGCGCCAGCAGCTCCGGGACGTTCGATCAAGAGACCCAGTACTTC
CASSSGTFDQETQYF
>NA|TRBJ2-3|TRBV6-1|few
TGTGCCAGCAAGCGACAACCTAGGCGATCAGATACGCAGTATTTT
CASKRQPRRSDTQYF
>NA|TRBJ2-7|TRBV7-9|many
TGTGCCAGCAGCTCAGATACCTACGAGCAGTACTTC
CASSSDTYEQYF
>NA|TRBJ1-2|TRBV6-5|few
TGTGCCAGCAGTTACTCAACCGACAGTGCCCATAACTATGGCTACACCTTC
CASSYSTDSAHNYGYTF
>NA|TRBJ2-7|TRBV15|few
TGTGCCACCAGCCTGCCGGGGGCCTACGAGCAATACTTC
CATSLPGAYEQYF
>TRBD1|TRBJ2-5|TRBV28|many
TGTGCCAGCGCACCGGACAGGGGCCAAGAGACCCAGTACTTC
CASAPDRGQETQYF
>NA|TRBJ1-5|TRBV6-2/TRBV6-3|few
TGTGCCAGCACCACCCGGCGGTCAGATCAGCCCCAGCATTTT
CASTTRRSDQPQHF
>NA|TRBJ2-2|TRBV5-1|few
TGCGCCAGCAGCTTGGAACAGGTTTTTCCCGGGGAGCTGTTTTTT
CASSLEQVFPGELFF
>NA|TRBJ2-3|TRBV5-1|NA
TGCGCCAGCAGCCCCGGGTCTAGCGCAGATACGCAGTATTTT
CASSPGSSADTQYF
>NA|TRBJ2-7|TRBV7-2|many
TGTGCCAGCAGCTTACGTGGAGGGGGTGGCGAGCAGTACTTC
CASSLRGGGGEQYF
>NA|TRBJ2-1|TRBV29-1|many
TGCCTCGCCACCCCGGCGAAGAATGAGCAGTTCTTC
CLATPAKNEQFF
>NA|TRBJ2-2|TRBV29-1|NA
TGCAGCGTTGAAGGGGTACAGGGAACGTCCGGGGAGCTGTTTTTT
CSVEGVQGTSGELFF
>TRBD1|TRBJ2-7|TRBV27|many
TGTGCCAGCAGTTTAATCGGACAGGCCTACGAGCAGTACTTC
CASSLIGQAYEQYF
>NA|TRBJ2-2|TRBV24-1|NA
TGTGCCACCAAAAGGCCCGGGTCGAACACCGGGGAGCTGTTTTTT
CATKRPGSNTGELFF
>TRBD2|TRBJ2-1|TRBV27|few
TGTGCCAGCAGTTTGGTAGCGGGGCCCTATTCCTACAATGAGCAGTTCTTC
CASSLVAGPYSYNEQFF
>NA|TRBJ2-5|TRBV5-1|few
TGCGCCAGCAGCTTGGTAGGCCAAATGGAGACCCAGTACTTC
CASSLVGQMETQYF
>TRBD1|TRBJ2-5|TRBV12-3/TRBV12-4|many
TGTGCCAGCAGTTTTGGGGACAGACAAGAGACCCAGTACTTC
CASSFGDRQETQYF
>TRBD1|TRBJ2-3|TRBV5-8|few
TGTGCCAGCAGCTCCCGACAGGGGGAAGATACGCAGTATTTT
CASSSRQGEDTQYF
>NA|TRBJ2-5|TRBV12-3/TRBV12-4|many
TGTGCCAGCAGTTCTTCATACCAAGAGACCCAGTACTTC
CASSSSYQETQYF
>TRBD1|TRBJ2-5|TRBV10-2|NA
TGCGCCAGCAGTGAGCCCCTGACAGGGGGTCTACAAGAGACCCAGTACTTC
CASSEPLTGGLQETQYF
>NA|TRBJ1-2|TRBV15|few
TGTGCCACCAGTAGGGACCGCTCTTCCTATGGCTACACCTTC
CATSRDRSSYGYTF
>TRBD2|TRBJ2-1|TRBV7-2|many
TGTGCCAGCAGCGCCGATCCTAGCGGGGGGTACAATGAGCAGTTCTTC
CASSADPSGGYNEQFF
>TRBD2|TRBJ2-1|TRBV5-4|many
TGTGCCAGCAGCTCCGGGACTAGCGGGGGGATTAACCAACACTCCTACAATGAGCAGTTCTTC
CASSSGTSGGINQHSYNEQFF
>NA|TRBJ1-1|TRBV29-1|NA
TGCAGCGTTGTTGGGGCAGGGATCGGGGCTTTCTTT
CSVVGAGIGAFF
>NA|TRBJ2-1|TRBV20-1|NA
TGCAGTGCTAGCAAAGTCGCGGGGGCTTACAATGAGCAGTTCTTC
CSASKVAGAYNEQFF
>NA|TRBJ2-3|TRBV10-3|many
TGTGCCATCAGAGCGAGCCCTCTCACAGATACGCAGTATTTT
CAIRASPLTDTQYF
>NA|TRBJ1-1|TRBV12-3/TRBV12-4|NA
TGTGCCAGCCAACACCCCTGGGACACTGAAGCTTTCTTT
CASQHPWDTEAFF
>NA|TRBJ2-3|TRBV27|few
TGTGCCAGCAGTTTATCACCAGGACAGAGCACAGATACGCAGTATTTT
CASSLSPGQSTDTQYF
>TRBD2|TRBJ2-1|TRBV7-9|NA
TGTGCCAGCAGCTGGACTAGCGGGAGCTCCTACAATGAGCAGTTCTTC
CASSWTSGSSYNEQFF
>NA|TRBJ1-4|TRBV4-2|NA
TGTGCCAGCAGCTTTCGGACAGCAACTAATGAAAAACTGTTTTTT
CASSFRTATNEKLFF
>TRBD2|TRBJ2-5|TRBV7-6|NA
TGTGCCAGCAGCCGGACTAGCTTCGGCGAGACCCAGTACTTC
CASSRTSFGETQYF
>NA|TRBJ1-1|TRBV27|few
TGTGCCAGCAGTTTCAGTTACGGATACACTGAAGCTTTCTTT
CASSFSYGYTEAFF
>NA|TRBJ2-3|TRBV5-1|NA
TGCGCCAGCAGCTTGGGCCCGGCAGATACGCAGTATTTT
CASSLGPADTQYF
>TRBD2|TRBJ2-1|TRBV12-3/TRBV12-4|few
TGTGCCAGCAGTCCACCGGGACTAGCGGGGGGAGGTAGCTCCTACAATGAGCAGTTCTTC
CASSPPGLAGGGSSYNEQFF
>TRBD1|TRBJ2-1|TRBV4-2|many
TGTGCCAGCAGCCAAGATCGACAGGGAAGCTCCTACAATGAGCAGTTCTTC
CASSQDRQGSSYNEQFF
>NA|TRBJ1-4|TRBV20-1|few
TGCAGTGGCCCCCACGGTGAAAAACTGTTTTTT
CSGPHGEKLFF
>TRBD1|TRBJ2-1|TRBV29-1|few
TGCAGCGTAATACAGGGGAGCAATGAGCAGTTCTTC
CSVIQGSNEQFF
>TRBD1|TRBJ2-5|TRBV5-1|NA
TGCGCCAGCAGCTCCTACCGGACAGGGTCTGGGGAGACCCAGTACTTC
CASSSYRTGSGETQYF
>NA|TRBJ2-3|TRBV7-8|few
TGTGCCAGCAGCCCTAGGTGGGATACGCAGTATTTT
CASSPRWDTQYF
>NA|TRBJ1-1|TRBV4-3|few
TGCGCCAGCAGCCAACACTCTACAGCGAACACTGAAGCTTTCTTT
CASSQHSTANTEAFF
>NA|TRBJ2-5|TRBV7-2|few
TGTGCCAGCAGCCGCCGGGACTTGACACAAGAGACCCAGTACTTC
CASSRRDLTQETQYF
>NA|TRBJ2-1|TRBV5-1|many
TGCGCCAGCAGCCAGGATCCGGGACATGGGTACAATGAGCAGTTCTTC
CASSQDPGHGYNEQFF
>NA|TRBJ2-1|TRBV5-1|NA
TGCGCCAGCAGCTTGGGTGGAACCTTCAATGAGCAGTTCTTC
CASSLGGTFNEQFF
>NA|TRBJ2-6|TRBV20-1|few
TGCAGTGTCGAAGGGAATGGCGGGGGGGCCAACGTCCTGACTTTC
CSVEGNGGGANVLTF
>TRBD2|TRBJ2-5|TRBV6-2/TRBV6-3|many
TGTGCCAGCAGTTACTCCCCTAGCGGGAGTCAAGAGACCCAGTACTTC
CASSYSPSGSQETQYF
>NA|TRBJ1-5|TRBV6-5|NA
TGTGCCAGCAGTTACGGGACAAGGGGTCAGCCCCAGCATTTT
CASSYGTRGQPQHF